Included here is one TCR beta chain sequence, with context. As yet, its antigen is unknown. V lost 8 bases and J 8 bases, leaving 18 bases between the germline ends. The CDR3 loop spans 13 amino acids. Per the germline V gene, CDR1 is KGHSH and CDR2 is LQKENI. This sample was included in a study of early T cells in non-severe SARS-CoV-2 infection. Study in general: Bulk RNA isolated from unsorted whole blood underwent sequencing; chains were not paired.

Whole-study findings and limits: The VDJdb matching leaned toward anti-spike CD8 responses and overlooked private and CD4 specificities.

Researchers attached unique molecular identifiers to individual cDNA molecules. A single record per CDR3 protein comes from TCRdb applying MiXCR to the 5' RACE reads. The profile shows more than 85,000 distinct CDR3 sequences, approximately 16% of them singletons. The clonotype originates from an adult who was a healthcare worker with PCR-confirmed SARS-CoV-2 infection or an uninfected control (not recorded which). The sequenced sample was whole blood. The chain employs TRBV18 and TRBJ1-2; a possible D gene is TRBD1 (5 bases). The CDR3 is CASAISGRTGYTF. CDR3 nucleotides: TGTGCCAGCGCGATATCAGGGAGGACGGGCTACACCTTC.